Below are 28 T cell receptor beta chains sequenced from a single sample in a study of blood T cells in healthy people across ages. A J-beta primer mix and a sample-barcoded 5' primer were used in a second PCR of about 7 to 12 cycles. MiXCR was run by TCRdb on the 5' RACE reads, yielding one entry per CDR3 protein. The table has 1.6 million or so distinct CDR3 sequences, approximately 32% seen once. The material sequenced was blood. These receptors all come from a woman in her twenties or thirties in good health.

This clonotype was seen ten or more times. The genes are TRBV29-1 and TRBJ1-2; D remains ambiguous. Germline V gene lookup returns CDR1 SQVTM and CDR2 ANQGSEA. The CDR3 contains 15 residues. V lost 3 bases to trimming and J lost 7 bases, with 21 bases between them. The CDR3 DNA reads as TGCAGCGTTGAGTGGCGTGGCCCGAAGCGGCGTGGCTACACCTTC. This translates into CSVEWRGPKRRGYTF.

This clonotype was detected only a few times. The V call is TRBV6-5, the J call TRBJ2-7; 7 bases are shared with TRBD2. The CDR3 has 14 residues. V lost 6 bases, J lost 4 bases, and 9 bases stayed unmatched. Per germline, CDR1 MNHEY and CDR2 SVGAGI. CDR3 nucleotides: TGTGCCAGCAGCTTCGGACTAGGGAGGTACGAGCAGTACTTC. Its protein product is CASSFGLGRYEQYF.

V is TRBV7-9 and J is TRBJ2-1; D is perhaps TRBD1 or TRBD2 (5 bases each). Trimming stripped 2 bases from V and 6 bases from J, with 11 bases between. Germline loops: CDR1 SEHNR, CDR2 FQNEAQ (reference sequence). CDR3 length: 14 residues. CDR3 bases: TGTGCCAGCAGCTTACATGGGGCGGGCAATGAGCAGTTCTTC. Translation: CASSLHGAGNEQFF.

The V gene is TRBV5-1, the J gene TRBJ2-1; TRBD2 agrees at 12 bases. This CDR3 comprises 16 residues. V dropped 5 bases and J dropped 8; count of bases not matched to a gene: 11. CDR1 is SGHRS, CDR2 YFSETQ, per germline. CDR3 DNA: TGCGCCAGCAGTTCGATTACTAGCGGGGGGATCTATGAGCAGTTCTTC. Its translation: CASSSITSGGIYEQFF. Using reference TRBV5-1 and TRBJ2-1 for the parts outside the CDR3, the full variable domain is KAGVTQTPRYLIKTRGQQVTLSCSPISGHRSVSWYQQTPGQGLQFLFEYFSETQRNKGNFPGRFSGRQFSNSRSEMNVSTLELGDSALYLCASSSITSGGIYEQFFGPGTRLTVL.

This chain joins TRBV7-2 and TRBJ2-5; 7 bases are a match to TRBD2. This CDR3 spans 16 amino acids. CDR1 and CDR2 (germline): SGHTA, FQGNSA. J lost 2 bases, V lost 2 bases, and 8 bases had no gene match. CDR3 amino acids: CASSLYFRRGQETQYF. Here the CDR3 DNA reads TGTGCCAGCAGCTTATATTTCCGGCGGGGGCAAGAGACCCAGTACTTC.

This clonotype has more than one count but fewer than ten. The chain links TRBV25-1 to TRBJ2-5; D not certain. V lost 4 bases and J lost 2, with 11 bases in between. The CDR3 consists of 14 residues. Germline V lookup: CDR1 MGHDK, CDR2 SYGVNS. The CDR3: CASSAHLRQETQYF. For the CDR3, the DNA is TGTGCCAGCAGTGCTCACCTCAGGCAAGAGACCCAGTACTTC. The variable domain in full, with the rest retrieved from reference TRBV25-1 and TRBJ2-5, is EADIYQTPRYLVIGTGKKITLECSQTMGHDKMYWYQQDPGMELHLIHYSYGVNSTEKGDLSSESTVSRIRTEHFPLTLESARPSHTSQYLCASSAHLRQETQYFGPGTRLLVL.

This clonotype was observed a few times. The V and J genes are TRBV20-1 and TRBJ1-2; 8 bases fit TRBD1. The germline V gene encodes CDR1 DFQATT and CDR2 SNEGSKA (reference sequence). There are 13 residues in the CDR3. V lost 3 bases to trimming and J lost 2 bases; unmatched junction nucleotides: 2. The DNA for the CDR3 is TGCAGTGCTAGCTACAGGGGGAACTATGGCTACACCTTC. Amino acid sequence: CSASYRGNYGYTF.

This clonotype was observed a handful of times. CDR3 loop: CASSPGVAANYEQYF. CDR3 bases: TGTGCCAGCAGCCCCGGTGTAGCGGCAAACTACGAGCAGTACTTC. J is TRBJ2-7 and V is TRBV3-1; weak D call: TRBD2 (6 bases). Between the trimmed V and J ends, which lost 4 bases and 3 bases, there was a span of 16 bases. CDR1 LGHDT and CDR2 YNNKEL come from the germline V gene (reference sequence). The CDR3 extends over 15 amino acids.

The genes are TRBV6-2 or TRBV6-3 and TRBJ2-5; the D is unclear. Trimming pared 6 bases from V and 2 bases from J, leaving 13 bases between. The V gene's germline CDR1 is MNHEY and CDR2 SVGEGT. The CDR3 is 14 residues long. CDR3 protein: CASRLDGYQETQYF. In DNA form, the CDR3 reads TGTGCCAGCAGGCTGGACGGATATCAAGAGACCCAGTACTTC.

The rearrangement uses TRBV30 and TRBJ1-2; D gene ambiguous. Between the trimmed V and J ends, which lost 3 bases and 5 bases, there was a span of 13 bases. Germline loops: CDR1 GTSNPN, CDR2 SVGIG (reference sequence). This CDR3 spans 13 amino acids. CDR3 sequence: CAWRQDKSYGYTF. DNA for the CDR3: TGTGCCTGGAGGCAAGACAAGTCATATGGCTACACCTTC.

This clonotype was counted a single time. The rearrangement links TRBV30 to TRBJ1-1; no definite D call. Germline CDR1 reads GTSNPN; CDR2 reads SVGIG (reference sequence). The CDR3 runs to 13 residues. Trimming stripped 4 bases from V and 0 bases from J, with 9 bases between. CDR3 loop: CAWTTSLNTEAFF. The CDR3 coding sequence is TGTGCCTGGACAACAAGCCTGAACACTGAAGCTTTCTTT. The full variable domain, rest sourced from reference TRBV30 and TRBJ1-1, is SQTIHQWPATLVQPVGSPLSLECTVEGTSNPNLYWYRQAAGRGLQLLFYSVGIGQISSEVPQNLSASRPQDRQFILSSKKLLLSDSGFYLCAWTTSLNTEAFFGQGTRLTVV.

This clonotype has a count of ten or more. V and J are TRBV29-1 and TRBJ2-5; the match to TRBD2 covers 9 bases. After removal of 6 bases from V and 4 bases from J, the junction contained 18 bases not matched to a gene. Germline CDR1 and CDR2: SQVTM and ANQGSEA. The CDR3 has 17 residues. The CDR3 here is CSVLRYLAGSVGETQYF. The CDR3, as DNA: TGCAGCGTGCTGCGGTATCTAGCGGGATCTGTTGGAGAGACCCAGTACTTC.

The rearrangement links TRBV28 to TRBJ2-3; 10 nucleotides align to TRBD2. Germline CDR1 reads MDHEN; CDR2 reads SYDVKM. The CDR3 extends over 17 amino acids. Unmatched junction bases numbered 14, after V lost 5 bases and J lost 6 bases. CDR3 DNA: TGTGCCAGCAGTACCCTGAGGGCTAGCGGGAGCCGGGATACGCAGTATTTT. Residues: CASSTLRASGSRDTQYF.

V gene TRBV10-3 combines with J gene TRBJ2-7; TRBD2 aligns across 10 bases. The V gene end was trimmed by 2 bases and the J gene end by 2 bases; junction bases not matched to a gene: 3. Germline V CDR1 and CDR2: ENHRY, SYGVKD. The CDR3 contains 15 residues. The CDR3 spells CAISEGAGGPYEQYF. CDR3 in DNA: TGTGCCATCAGTGAGGGAGCGGGAGGGCCCTACGAGCAGTACTTC.

This clonotype was found a few times. The chain couples TRBV3-1 to TRBJ2-5; 10 bases align to TRBD2. The CDR3 spans 16 residues. The V segment lost 4 bases and the J segment 5 bases; nucleotides outside the gene matches: 10. Germline CDR1 reads LGHDT; CDR2 reads YNNKEL (reference sequence). The CDR3 is CASSLYSGTSEETQYF. CDR3 DNA sequence: TGTGCCAGCAGCCTTTATTCCGGGACTAGCGAGGAGACCCAGTACTTC.

This clonotype turned up a few times. The V and J genes are TRBV20-1 and TRBJ2-3, with TRBD2 matching over 9 bases. CDR3 size: 14 residues. Losses at the gene ends were 3 bases for V and 4 bases for J; bases not matched to a gene: 5. Germline CDR1 is DFQATT and CDR2 is SNEGSKA (reference sequence). The CDR3 DNA reads TGCAGTGCTAGGATAGCGGGAGATGCAGATACGCAGTATTTT. This codes for CSARIAGDADTQYF.

This clonotype was observed a few times. V gene TRBV20-1 combines with J gene TRBJ2-7, with 10 nucleotides matching TRBD1. V lost 6 bases and J lost 4; bases outside the gene matches: 9. Germline assignment: CDR1 DFQATT and CDR2 SNEGSKA (reference sequence). The CDR3 sequence is 14 residues long. DNA of the CDR3: TGCAGTGCATCAGACAGGGGGCGTGGGTACGAGCAGTACTTC. Amino acids: CSASDRGRGYEQYF.

The V gene is TRBV5-6, the J gene TRBJ2-5; maybe TRBD2 (5 bases). Germline CDR1 is SGHDT and CDR2 is YYEEEE. Trimming shortened V by 0 bases and J by 4 bases, and 19 bases separated the two germline ends. The CDR3 runs 17 residues. CDR3 sequence reads: CASSLAISGPPRETQYF. CDR3 nucleotide sequence: TGTGCCAGCAGCTTGGCCATCAGCGGCCCACCGAGAGAGACCCAGTACTTC. Together with reference TRBV5-6 and TRBJ2-5, the CDR3 gives the full variable domain: DAGVTQSPTHLIKTRGQQVTLRCSPKSGHDTVSWYQQALGQGPQFIFQYYEEEERQRGNFPDRFSGHQFPNYSSELNVNALLLGDSALYLCASSLAISGPPRETQYFGPGTRLLVL.

A word on this clonotype: A read error may account for a junction end that differs from germline. The chain is built from TRBV30 and TRBJ2-7; tentatively, D is TRBD2 (5 bases). This CDR3 comprises 14 residues. CDR1 GTSNPN and CDR2 SVGIG come from the germline V gene (reference sequence). CDR3: CAWSRWEKPYKQYF. CDR3 nucleotide sequence: TGTGCCTGGAGTCGGTGGGAGAAACCCTACAAGCAGTACTTC.

This chain links TRBV6-5 with TRBJ1-2; 11 nucleotides agree with TRBD1. There are 16 residues in the CDR3. Looked up from germline, CDR1 is MNHEY and CDR2 is SVGAGI. J was trimmed by 0 bases and V by 5 bases; bases with no gene match: 5. CDR3 in DNA: TGTGCCAGCAGTCGCGGGACAGGGGGAGCTAACTATGGCTACACCTTC. This gives the protein CASSRGTGGANYGYTF.

In the case of this clonotype: Its ends do not fully match the called genes, so a read error is possible. V is TRBV7-2 and J is TRBJ2-3; D call uncertain. The CDR3 has 15 amino acids. Germline CDR1 is SGHTA and CDR2 is FQGNSA. The CDR3 region is CAGSSTSSSTDTQYF. CDR3 DNA sequence: TGTGCCGGCAGTTCAACAAGTTCTAGCACAGATACGCAGTATTTT.

The rearrangement links TRBV10-3 to TRBJ2-1; TRBD1 aligns across 7 bases. Germline CDR1 ENHRY, CDR2 SYGVKD. V trimming: 6 bases; J trimming: 6 bases; junction bases outside the gene matches: 20. The CDR3 loop spans 18 amino acids. The CDR3 region has the DNA TGTGCCATCAGCTCAACCGGACGCAGGGGGTCTGAAGTCAATGAGCAGTTCTTC. This sequence encodes CAISSTGRRGSEVNEQFF.

The rearrangement uses TRBV5-1 and TRBJ2-7; TRBD2 matches at 8 bases. CDR3 length equals 15 residues. Germline V gives CDR1 SGHRS, CDR2 YFSETQ. With V trimmed by 6 bases and J by 2 bases, 10 bases remained unmatched. The chain's CDR3 is CASKLREGPAYEQYF. CDR3 nucleotide sequence: TGCGCCAGCAAGTTACGGGAGGGCCCCGCCTACGAGCAGTACTTC.

The chain employs TRBV13 and TRBJ1-1; TRBD1 matches at 7 bases. Germline V lookup: CDR1 PRHDT, CDR2 FYEKMQ (reference sequence). The CDR3 is made up of 14 amino acids. With 5 bases clipped from V and 3 bases from J, the junction kept 6 bases outside the gene matches. The CDR3 loop reads CASSLKTGYTEAFF. The CDR3 DNA is TGTGCCAGCAGCCTAAAGACAGGGTACACTGAAGCTTTCTTT.

The gene calls are TRBV4-1 and TRBJ2-3, with 9 bases lining up with TRBD1. The CDR3 covers 14 residues. Germline CDR1 and CDR2: MGHRA and YSYEKL. Trimming cost V 1 base and J 10 bases; bases outside gene matches: 6. The CDR3 region is CASSQVPGQGSQYF. In DNA form, the CDR3 reads TGCGCCAGCAGCCAAGTCCCGGGACAGGGTTCGCAGTATTTT.

Details on this clonotype: An end of the junction differs from the germline gene, which may be a read error. This chain connects TRBV28 to TRBJ2-3; D tentatively fits TRBD1 or TRBD2 (6 bases each). This CDR3 has 16 residues. Germline assignment: CDR1 MDHEN and CDR2 SYDVKM. In DNA, the CDR3 is TGTGCCAACAGTCCCGCAGGGGAGGCTAGCACAGATACGCAGTATTTT. This codes for CANSPAGEASTDTQYF.

Ten or more counts support this clonotype. The chain carries TRBV28 and TRBJ2-3; possibly TRBD1 for D (6 bases). The V end lost 6 bases, the J end lost 5 bases, and 15 bases lay between the germline ends. CDR3 length: 14 amino acids. CDR1 is MDHEN, CDR2 SYDVKM, per germline. The CDR3 DNA is TGTGCCAGCAGAGAGACAGGCTCCGGAGATACGCAGTATTTT. Its protein is CASRETGSGDTQYF.

V usage is TRBV14 and J usage is TRBJ1-1, with D possibly TRBD1 on 5 matching bases. The ends were cut back, 3 bases at V and 6 bases at J, with 11 bases in the middle. The germline V gene encodes CDR1 SGHDN and CDR2 FVKESK. The CDR3 consists of 13 residues. The CDR3 bases are TGTGCCAGCAGCCATAGGGGTATCCCTGAAGCTTTCTTT. Protein: CASSHRGIPEAFF.